This T cell receptor beta chain was identified in a study of blood T cell repertoires in COVID-19. The V gene end was trimmed by 8 bases and the J gene end by 4 bases; junction bases not matched to a gene: 7. The CDR3 totals 14 residues. From germline, CDR1 is SGDLS and CDR2 YYNGEE. Generated by immunoSEQ multiplex PCR, the TCRdb table keeps only in-frame clones and is missing some. The sample carries 200,000 to 250,000 clones, more than 70% recorded once. The receptor was isolated from a human donor in a cohort sampled during active COVID-19. Source material: peripheral blood. The chain has TRBV9 and TRBJ2-3; 10 nucleotides align to TRBD1. CDR3: CASRGTGVSDTQYF. The CDR3 DNA is TGTGCCAGTCGGGGGACAGGGGTCTCAGATACGCAGTATTTT.